This T cell receptor (beta chain) was captured in a study of T cell responses to AZD1222 COVID-19 vaccine. About the study: Second doses at about 4 or about 12 weeks were pooled. Study observations and caveats: AZD1222 recipients seropositive at baseline numbered only 5 or 6. Donors were chiefly white British, with a greater number of females, and clonal diversity was perhaps underestimated. Reportedly, close to half of spike-specific TCRs are directed against unmutated variant regions.

Points on this clone: The target antigen is unknown.

Data came from immunoSEQ multiplex PCR; TCRdb stores just in-frame clones and leaves some out. The repertoire has 120,000 to 150,000 clones, over 75% of them found once; the top ten carry around 3.6%. This TCR was recovered from an adult in good health. The input for sequencing was peripheral blood, taken on day 0 of AZD1222 vaccination.

The CDR3 DNA reads TGTGCCAGCAGCCCTGGGCTGGGCGGGACAGATACGCAGTATTTT. As protein: CASSPGLGGTDTQYF. The chain combines TRBV7-7 with TRBJ2-3, with D possibly matching TRBD2 (5 bases). The CDR3 has 15 amino acids. Looked up from germline, CDR1 is SSHAT and CDR2 is FNYEAQ (reference sequence). V lost 5 bases to trimming and J lost 3 bases, with 15 bases between them. Filled out from reference TRBV7-7 and TRBJ2-3, the complete variable domain reads GAGVSQSPRYKVTKRGQDVTLRCDPISSHATLYWYQQALGQGPEFLTYFNYEAQPDKSGLPSDRFSAERPEGSISTLTIQRTEQRDSAMYRCASSPGLGGTDTQYFGPGTRLTVL.